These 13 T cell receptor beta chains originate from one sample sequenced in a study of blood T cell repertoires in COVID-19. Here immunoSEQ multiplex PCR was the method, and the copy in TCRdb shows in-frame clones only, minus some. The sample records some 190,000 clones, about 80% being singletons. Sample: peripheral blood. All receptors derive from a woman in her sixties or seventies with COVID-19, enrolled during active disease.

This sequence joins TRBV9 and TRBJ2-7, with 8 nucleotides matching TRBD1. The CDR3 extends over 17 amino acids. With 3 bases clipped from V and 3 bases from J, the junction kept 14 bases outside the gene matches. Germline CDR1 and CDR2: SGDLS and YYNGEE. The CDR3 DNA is TGTGCCAGCAGCGCCGGAGGTGGGCAGGGGGCGTTCTACGAGCAGTACTTC. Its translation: CASSAGGGQGAFYEQYF. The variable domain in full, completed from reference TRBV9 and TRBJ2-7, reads DSGVTQTPKHLITATGQRVTLRCSPRSGDLSVYWYQQSLDQGLQFLIQYYNGEERAKGNILERFSAQQFPDLHSELNLSSLELGDSALYFCASSAGGGQGAFYEQYFGPGTRLTVT.

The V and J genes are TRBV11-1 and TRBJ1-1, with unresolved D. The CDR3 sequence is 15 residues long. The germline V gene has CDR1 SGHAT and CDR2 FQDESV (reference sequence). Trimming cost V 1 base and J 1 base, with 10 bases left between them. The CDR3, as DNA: TGTGCCAGCAGCTTAGAAGGTCAGGCGAACACTGAAGCTTTCTTT. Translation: CASSLEGQANTEAFF.

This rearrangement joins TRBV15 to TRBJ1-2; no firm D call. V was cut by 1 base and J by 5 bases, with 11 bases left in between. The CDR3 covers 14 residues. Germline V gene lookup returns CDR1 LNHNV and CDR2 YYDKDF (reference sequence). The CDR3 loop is CATSRVKGEYGYTF. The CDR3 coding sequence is TGTGCCACCAGCAGAGTCAAGGGAGAATATGGCTACACCTTC.

The CDR3 is CASSLTGSGNTIYF. The CDR3 DNA is TGTGCCAGCAGCTTAACAGGGTCTGGAAACACCATATATTTT. This chain joins TRBV11-2 and TRBJ1-3; a weak D match, TRBD1 (6 bases). The CDR3 extends over 14 amino acids. V was pared by 2 bases and J by 1 base, with 6 bases between. Germline values: CDR1 SGHAT, CDR2 FQNNGV.

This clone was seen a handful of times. In nucleotides, the CDR3 is TGTGCCAGCTCACAGGGTATGGGAGATGGCTACACCTTC. Encoded protein: CASSQGMGDGYTF. The chain combines TRBV18 with TRBJ1-2; D is unclear. Germline assignment: CDR1 KGHSH and CDR2 LQKENI. The CDR3 spans 13 residues. V gave up 4 bases and J gave up 6 bases, with 12 bases separating them.

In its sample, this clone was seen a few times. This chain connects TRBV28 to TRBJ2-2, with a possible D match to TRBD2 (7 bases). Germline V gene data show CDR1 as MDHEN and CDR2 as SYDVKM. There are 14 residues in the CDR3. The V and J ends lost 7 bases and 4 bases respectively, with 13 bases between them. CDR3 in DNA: TGTGCCAGCATCGGGGGGCCGGCCACCGGGGAGCTGTTTTTT. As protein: CASIGGPATGELFF.

CDR3 protein: CASSSEPGLAASYEQYF. The CDR3 DNA reads TGTGCCAGCAGTTCCGAACCGGGACTAGCGGCCTCCTACGAGCAGTACTTC. The V call is TRBV28, the J call TRBJ2-7; TRBD2 aligns across 11 bases. Germline CDR1 MDHEN, CDR2 SYDVKM. V was clipped by 4 bases and J by 0 bases; unmatched bases: 8. The CDR3 consists of 17 residues.

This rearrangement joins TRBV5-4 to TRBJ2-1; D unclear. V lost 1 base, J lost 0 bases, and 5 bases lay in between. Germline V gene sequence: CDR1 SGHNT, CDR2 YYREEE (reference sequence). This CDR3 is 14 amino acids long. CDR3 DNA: TGTGCCAGCAGCTTGCCCAGCTCCTACAATGAGCAGTTCTTC. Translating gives CASSLPSSYNEQFF.

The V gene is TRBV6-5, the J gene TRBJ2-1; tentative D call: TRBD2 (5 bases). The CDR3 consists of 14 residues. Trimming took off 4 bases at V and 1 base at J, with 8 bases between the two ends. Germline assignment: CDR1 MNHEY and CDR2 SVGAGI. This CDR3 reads CASSFTGSYNEQFF. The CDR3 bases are TGTGCCAGCAGTTTCACGGGATCCTACAATGAGCAGTTCTTC.

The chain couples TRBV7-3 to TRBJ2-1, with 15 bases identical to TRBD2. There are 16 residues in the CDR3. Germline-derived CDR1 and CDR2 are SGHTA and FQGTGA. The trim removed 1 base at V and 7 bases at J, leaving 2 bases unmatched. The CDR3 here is CASSLIGTSGRNEQFF. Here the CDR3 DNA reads TGTGCCAGCAGCTTAATAGGGACTAGCGGGAGGAATGAGCAGTTCTTC. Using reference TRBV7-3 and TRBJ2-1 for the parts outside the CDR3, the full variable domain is GAGVSQTPSNKVTEKGKYVELRCDPISGHTALYWYRQSLGQGPEFLIYFQGTGAADDSGLPNDRFFAVRPEGSVSTLKIQRTERGDSAVYLCASSLIGTSGRNEQFFGPGTRLTVL.

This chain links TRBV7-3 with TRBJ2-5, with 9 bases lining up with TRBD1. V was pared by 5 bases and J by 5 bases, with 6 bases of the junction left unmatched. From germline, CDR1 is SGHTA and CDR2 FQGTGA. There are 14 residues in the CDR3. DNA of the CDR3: TGTGCCAGCAGCCCGGGACAGGGTGGCGAGACCCAGTACTTC. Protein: CASSPGQGGETQYF.

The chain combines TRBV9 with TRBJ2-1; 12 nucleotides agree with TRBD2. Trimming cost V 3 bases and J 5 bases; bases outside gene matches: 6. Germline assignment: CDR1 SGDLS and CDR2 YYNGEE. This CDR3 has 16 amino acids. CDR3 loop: CASSGHGLAGHNEQFF. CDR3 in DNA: TGTGCCAGCAGCGGGCATGGACTAGCGGGGCACAATGAGCAGTTCTTC.

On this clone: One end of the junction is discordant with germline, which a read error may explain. Here the CDR3 reads CASSLGPISGQPQHF. CDR3 bases: TGCGCCAGCAGTTTGGGCCCAATCTCGGGTCAGCCCCAGCATTTT. This rearrangement joins TRBV5-1 to TRBJ1-5; D not certain. Germline CDR1 SGHRS, CDR2 YFSETQ. The CDR3 runs 15 residues.